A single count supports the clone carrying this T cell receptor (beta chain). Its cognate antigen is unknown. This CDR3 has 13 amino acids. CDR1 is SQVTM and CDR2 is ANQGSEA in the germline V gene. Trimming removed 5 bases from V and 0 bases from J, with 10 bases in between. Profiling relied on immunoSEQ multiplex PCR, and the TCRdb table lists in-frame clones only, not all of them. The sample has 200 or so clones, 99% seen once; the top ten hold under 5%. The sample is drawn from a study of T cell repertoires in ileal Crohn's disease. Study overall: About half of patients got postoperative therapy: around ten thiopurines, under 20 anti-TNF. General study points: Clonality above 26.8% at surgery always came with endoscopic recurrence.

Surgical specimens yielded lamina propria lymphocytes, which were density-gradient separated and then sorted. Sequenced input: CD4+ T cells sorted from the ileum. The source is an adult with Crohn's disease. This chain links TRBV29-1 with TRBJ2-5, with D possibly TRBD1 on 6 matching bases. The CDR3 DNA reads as TGCAGCGTTAAAGGACAGTACCAAGAGACCCAGTACTTC. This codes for CSVKGQYQETQYF.